This T cell receptor (beta chain) was captured by sequencing in a study of cytomegalovirus exposure and HLA in healthy donors. Turning to the study itself: Early released data had about 85 million unique TCRs, all coming from HLA-typed donors. Points from the study as a whole: The study flagged approximately 180 TCR beta chains as cytomegalovirus-associated. Analyses of presence and absence presupposed an approximately uniform sequencing depth across donors.

The PCR ran on 60 Vbeta and 13 Jbeta primers. Only in-frame clones appear in the TCRdb table, and some are missing; sequencing was by immunoSEQ multiplex PCR. Here the sample spans 150,000 to 200,000 clones, about 76% being singletons. About this clone: Its cognate antigen is unknown.

CDR1 MGHRA and CDR2 YSYEKL come from the germline V gene. CDR3 length: 13 amino acids. Deletions cut 3 bases from V and 3 bases from J, with 9 bases between. The sequenced material came from PBMCs. The chain carries TRBV4-1 and TRBJ2-7; D not certain. The clonotype originates from a female donor in good health and CMV-seronegative. CDR3 nucleotide sequence: TGCGCCAGCAGCCAGGGCCTTGGCTACGAGCAGTACTTC. This codes for CASSQGLGYEQYF.